This T cell receptor (beta chain) stems from a study of blood T cell repertoires in COVID-19. Across the whole study: The study drew acute and convalescent COVID-19 samples from the United States, Italy and Spain. The analysed material was cDNA or gDNA that came from T cells, B-cell-depleted T cells, or PBMCs.

V lost 2 bases and J lost 7; bases outside the gene matches: 9. The CDR3 has 17 residues. CDR1 and CDR2 (germline): MNHEY, SMNVEV (reference sequence). Source study methods: Reference gene primer amplification gave nucleated cell count estimates. Data came from immunoSEQ multiplex PCR; TCRdb stores just in-frame clones and leaves some out. Clone size and V and J calls were adopted from that table, with D and trimming inferred from the DNA. Among under 150,000 clones, about four fifths were seen once, and the ten largest hold approximately 3.8%. The chain uses TRBV27 and TRBJ1-6; 9 bases are a match to TRBD1. The sequence came from a woman aged 55-69 years with acute or convalescent COVID-19. Sequenced: peripheral blood. DNA for the CDR3: TGTGCCAGCAGTTTAGTTATCCCGGGGACAGGGAATTCACCCCTCCACTTT. It codes for CASSLVIPGTGNSPLHF.